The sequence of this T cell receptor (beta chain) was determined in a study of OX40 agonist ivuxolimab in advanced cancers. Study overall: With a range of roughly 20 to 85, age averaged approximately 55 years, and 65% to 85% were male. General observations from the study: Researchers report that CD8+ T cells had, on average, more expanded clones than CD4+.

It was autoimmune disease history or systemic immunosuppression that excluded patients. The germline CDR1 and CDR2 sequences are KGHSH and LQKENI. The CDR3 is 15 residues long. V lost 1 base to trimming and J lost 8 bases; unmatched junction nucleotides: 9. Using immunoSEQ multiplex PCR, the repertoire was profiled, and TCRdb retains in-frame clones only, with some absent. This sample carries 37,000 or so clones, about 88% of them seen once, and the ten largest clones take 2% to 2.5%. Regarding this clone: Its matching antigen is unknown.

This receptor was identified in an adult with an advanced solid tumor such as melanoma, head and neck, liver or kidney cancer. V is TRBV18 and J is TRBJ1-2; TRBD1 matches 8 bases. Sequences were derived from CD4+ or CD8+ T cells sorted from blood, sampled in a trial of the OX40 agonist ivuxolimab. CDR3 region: CASSPRETGAGGYTF. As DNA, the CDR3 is TGTGCCAGCTCACCACGAGAGACAGGGGCAGGGGGCTACACCTTC.